Listed below are T cell receptor beta chains from one sample, sequenced in a study of T cell responses to AZD1222 COVID-19 vaccine. Libraries were prepared by immunoSEQ multiplex PCR; TCRdb keeps only in-frame clonotypes and omits some of them. The sample gives tens of thousands of clones, approximately 87% of which show up once; 25% is in the top ten. The sequenced sample was peripheral blood, obtained 28 days after the second AZD1222 dose. The receptors were gathered from an adult who received the AZD1222 COVID-19 vaccine. CDR3s include the opening cysteine and the closing phenylalanine or tryptophan. The D gene is left open where the match is weak. Clone size is not always given. Where it is, it says once, few, many or a class for expanded clones.

abundance	v_gene	d_gene	j_gene	CDR3aa	CDR3nt
.	TRBV7-8	.	TRBJ2-7	CASSLERDYEQYF	TGTGCCAGCAGCTTAGAACGCGATTACGAGCAGTACTTC
once	TRBV10-2	.	TRBJ2-6	CASSGQGTGANVLTF	TGCGCCAGCAGTGGCCAGGGAACTGGGGCCAACGTCCTGACTTTC
.	TRBV18	TRBD1	TRBJ2-5	CASSPSLIRDRKTQYF	TGTGCCAGCTCACCTTCTCTCATACGGGACAGAAAGACCCAGTACTTC
.	TRBV18	.	TRBJ1-5	CASSPREGEVQPQHF	TGTGCCAGCTCACCAAGGGAAGGGGAGGTCCAGCCCCAGCATTTT
.	TRBV2	.	TRBJ2-1	CASDPSAPGRNEQFF	TGTGCCAGCGACCCCAGCGCCCCTGGGCGGAATGAGCAGTTCTTC
.	TRBV11-2	.	TRBJ2-1	CASSLVKRSDGNEQFF	TGTGCCAGCAGCTTAGTGAAGAGGTCCGACGGGAATGAGCAGTTCTTC
.	TRBV29-1	.	TRBJ2-1	CSVGGISSYNEQFF	TGCAGCGTTGGGGGGATTAGCTCCTACAATGAGCAGTTCTTC
.	TRBV14	.	TRBJ1-3	CASSQNAGIFSGNTIYF	TGTGCCAGCAGCCAAAATGCAGGGATCTTCTCTGGAAACACCATATATTTT
.	TRBV18	.	TRBJ2-4	CASSPTLAKNIQYF	TGTGCCAGCTCACCGACTTTAGCCAAAAACATTCAGTACTTC
.	TRBV18	TRBD1	TRBJ1-4	CASSLTGTENEKLFF	TGTGCCAGCTCGCTTACCGGGACAGAGAATGAAAAACTGTTTTTT
.	TRBV11-3	TRBD1	TRBJ1-6	CASSLEDRVEDNSPLHF	TGTGCCAGCAGCTTAGAGGACAGGGTCGAGGATAATTCACCCCTCCACTTT
.	TRBV18	.	TRBJ1-4	CASSPPGQFNEKLFF	TGTGCCAGCTCACCACCGGGGCAGTTTAATGAAAAACTGTTTTTT
.	TRBV3-1/TRBV3-2	.	TRBJ1-2	CASSQATNGYTF	TGTGCCAGCAGCCAAGCGACAAATGGCTACACCTTC
.	TRBV5-1	.	TRBJ1-2	CASSLSGPGYGYTF	TGCGCCAGCAGCTTGTCAGGGCCAGGGTATGGCTACACCTTC
.	TRBV30	.	TRBJ1-6	CAWSTREDSPLHF	TGTGCCTGGAGTACCCGGGAGGATTCACCCCTCCACTTT
.	TRBV7-7	.	TRBJ2-3	CASSLGTQGTDTQYF	TGTGCTAGCAGCCTGGGGACACAGGGCACAGATACGCAGTATTTT
.	TRBV6-5	TRBD1	TRBJ2-7	CASRKGQGSGYEQYF	TGTGCCAGCAGGAAAGGACAGGGAAGTGGCTACGAGCAGTACTTC
.	TRBV6-5	.	TRBJ2-2	CASSWDGELFF	TGTGCCAGCAGTTGGGACGGGGAGCTGTTTTTT
few	TRBV23-1	TRBD1	TRBJ1-2	CASSPGQGNYGYTF	TGCGCCAGCAGTCCAGGACAGGGGAACTATGGCTACACCTTC
.	TRBV24-1	TRBD2	TRBJ2-1	CATSTGGSYNEQFF	TGTGCCACCAGTACGGGAGGTTCCTACAATGAGCAGTTCTTC
.	TRBV6-5	.	TRBJ1-5	CAGRSRSFEPQHF	TGTGCCGGGAGGTCGCGATCGTTTGAGCCCCAGCATTTT
.	TRBV7-2	.	TRBJ1-2	CASSPDSNNYGYTF	TGTGCCAGCAGCCCGGACAGTAATAACTATGGCTACACCTTC
.	TRBV30	.	TRBJ1-2	CAWSGLEGYTF	TGTGCCTGGAGTGGCCTAGAAGGCTACACCTTC
few	TRBV11-3	.	TRBJ1-3	CASSLGGNTIYF	TGTGCCAGCAGCCTAGGAGGAAACACCATATATTTT